These T cell receptor beta chains were read from a single sample in a study of metastatic and nonmetastatic thyroid tumors. With MiXCR, TCRdb called clones anew from the PCR reads. The table records over 20,000 clones, about a sixth of them present only once. The sequenced sample consisted of tumor tissue. The receptors here all came from a female donor with papillary thyroid cancer or a benign thyroid nodule (not recorded which). Some clones in this sample may be carry-over from other donors' samples. CDR3s include the opening cysteine and the closing phenylalanine or tryptophan. Each record gives: J gene, clone size, D gene, V gene, CDR3 protein, CDR3 DNA. A D gene is named only where the DNA matches it firmly. The size entry is marked missing in some rows and otherwise reads once, few, many or a size class.

J gene: TRBJ1-2; clone size: NA; D gene: TRBD1; V gene: TRBV18; CDR3 protein: CASSPDRGEGYTF; CDR3 DNA: TGTGCCAGCTCACCTGACAGGGGTGAAGGCTACACCTTC
J gene: TRBJ2-7; clone size: NA; D gene: NA; V gene: TRBV28; CDR3 protein: CASSLVLGSYEQYF; CDR3 DNA: TGTGCCAGCAGTTTGGTCTTGGGATCCTACGAGCAGTACTTC
J gene: TRBJ2-2; clone size: many; D gene: NA; V gene: TRBV19; CDR3 protein: CASSDEPRSGVGELFF; CDR3 DNA: TGTGCCAGTAGTGATGAACCAAGATCAGGGGTCGGGGAGCTGTTTTTT
J gene: TRBJ1-2; clone size: many; D gene: TRBD1; V gene: TRBV5-1; CDR3 protein: CASSLQGQGGYGYTF; CDR3 DNA: TGCGCCAGCAGCCTCCAAGGACAGGGTGGCTATGGCTACACCTTC
J gene: TRBJ1-5; clone size: NA; D gene: NA; V gene: TRBV5-1; CDR3 protein: CASIGGPGNQPHHF; CDR3 DNA: TGCGCCAGCATCGGGGGACCCGGGAATCAGCCCCATCATTTT
J gene: TRBJ1-2; clone size: many; D gene: TRBD1; V gene: TRBV20-1; CDR3 protein: CSASGTGSLNSGYTF; CDR3 DNA: TGCAGTGCTTCCGGGACAGGGAGTCTCAATTCTGGCTACACCTTC
J gene: TRBJ2-1; clone size: many; D gene: NA; V gene: TRBV10-3; CDR3 protein: CAINAPGQYNEQFF; CDR3 DNA: TGTGCCATCAATGCCCCAGGCCAATACAATGAGCAGTTCTTC
J gene: TRBJ1-2; clone size: many; D gene: TRBD1; V gene: TRBV12-3/TRBV12-4; CDR3 protein: CASSLDPGGVPYGYTF; CDR3 DNA: TGTGCCAGCAGTTTAGATCCAGGGGGCGTACCTTATGGCTACACCTTC
J gene: TRBJ1-1; clone size: NA; D gene: NA; V gene: TRBV3-1; CDR3 protein: CASSLGELGTEAYF; CDR3 DNA: TGTGCCAGCAGCCTGGGGGAGCTAGGCACTGAAGCTTACTTT
J gene: TRBJ1-6; clone size: medium-sized; D gene: NA; V gene: TRBV6-1; CDR3 protein: CASSTQGSYNSPLHF; CDR3 DNA: TGTGCCAGCAGTACGCAGGGGTCCTATAATTCACCCCTCCACTTT
J gene: TRBJ2-7; clone size: many; D gene: NA; V gene: TRBV9; CDR3 protein: CASSVAPQNYEQYF; CDR3 DNA: TGTGCCAGCAGCGTAGCACCCCAGAACTACGAGCAGTACTTC
J gene: TRBJ2-5; clone size: NA; D gene: NA; V gene: TRBV10-3; CDR3 protein: CAISEFTGLETQYF; CDR3 DNA: TGTGCCATCAGTGAGTTCACGGGGTTAGAGACCCAGTACTTC
J gene: TRBJ1-2; clone size: many; D gene: NA; V gene: TRBV20-1; CDR3 protein: CSARWASSIIGYTF; CDR3 DNA: TGCAGTGCTAGATGGGCATCTTCCATTATTGGCTACACCTTC
J gene: TRBJ1-1; clone size: many; D gene: NA; V gene: TRBV30; CDR3 protein: CAWSLGPNTEAFF; CDR3 DNA: TGTGCCTGGAGTCTGGGGCCGAACACTGAAGCTTTCTTT
J gene: TRBJ2-7; clone size: many; D gene: NA; V gene: TRBV11-1; CDR3 protein: CASSLGGGTVRHEQYF; CDR3 DNA: TGTGCCAGCAGCTTAGGGGGGGGGACAGTCCGGCACGAGCAGTACTTC
J gene: TRBJ2-3; clone size: many; D gene: TRBD2; V gene: TRBV19; CDR3 protein: CASSIAGGTDTQYF; CDR3 DNA: TGTGCCAGTAGTATTGCGGGGGGCACAGATACGCAGTATTTT
J gene: TRBJ1-2; clone size: NA; D gene: TRBD1; V gene: TRBV12-3/TRBV12-4; CDR3 protein: CASSPLDRGRFICYGYTF; CDR3 DNA: TGTGCCAGCAGTCCTTTAGACAGGGGGCGGTTTATCTGCTATGGCTACACCTTC
J gene: TRBJ2-7; clone size: many; D gene: NA; V gene: TRBV7-2; CDR3 protein: CASSLRWGSQYEQYF; CDR3 DNA: TGTGCCAGCAGCTTAAGATGGGGCAGCCAGTACGAGCAGTACTTC
J gene: TRBJ2-1; clone size: many; D gene: TRBD1; V gene: TRBV7-7; CDR3 protein: CASSTDRGNEQFF; CDR3 DNA: TGTGCTAGCAGCACCGACAGGGGCAATGAGCAGTTCTTC
J gene: TRBJ2-7; clone size: many; D gene: NA; V gene: TRBV5-1; CDR3 protein: CASSPDQREQYF; CDR3 DNA: TGCGCCAGCAGCCCCGACCAGAGGGAGCAGTACTTC
J gene: TRBJ2-7; clone size: many; D gene: NA; V gene: TRBV20-1; CDR3 protein: CSASNRVGEQYF; CDR3 DNA: TGCAGTGCTTCTAACAGGGTAGGCGAGCAGTACTTC
J gene: TRBJ1-1; clone size: many; D gene: TRBD1; V gene: TRBV30; CDR3 protein: CAWTYRTGNTEAFF; CDR3 DNA: TGTGCCTGGACCTACCGGACAGGGAACACTGAAGCTTTCTTT
J gene: TRBJ1-1; clone size: NA; D gene: NA; V gene: TRBV7-9; CDR3 protein: CASSLSQGLGAEDFF; CDR3 DNA: TGTGCCAGCAGCTTATCCCAAGGGTTGGGAGCTGAAGACTTCTTT
J gene: TRBJ1-6; clone size: many; D gene: NA; V gene: TRBV6-5; CDR3 protein: CASSYGFSRSSYNSPLHF; CDR3 DNA: TGTGCCAGCAGTTACGGGTTTAGCAGGAGCTCCTATAATTCACCCCTCCACTTT
J gene: TRBJ1-2; clone size: many; D gene: NA; V gene: TRBV6-1; CDR3 protein: CASTAGRSGGDGYTF; CDR3 DNA: TGTGCCAGCACCGCCGGACGATCCGGGGGGGATGGCTACACCTTC
J gene: TRBJ1-6; clone size: many; D gene: NA; V gene: TRBV19; CDR3 protein: CASSIQESYNSPLHF; CDR3 DNA: TGTGCCAGTAGTATACAAGAATCCTATAATTCACCCCTCCACTTT
J gene: TRBJ2-3; clone size: many; D gene: NA; V gene: TRBV5-1; CDR3 protein: CASSQSRRLRPDTQYF; CDR3 DNA: TGCGCCAGCAGCCAATCAAGGAGGCTCCGCCCAGATACGCAGTATTTT
J gene: TRBJ1-5; clone size: few; D gene: TRBD1; V gene: TRBV12-3/TRBV12-4; CDR3 protein: CASSGQANNNHPQHF; CDR3 DNA: TGTGCCAGCAGTGGACAGGCGAACAACAATCATCCCCAGCATTTT
J gene: TRBJ2-2; clone size: few; D gene: NA; V gene: TRBV19; CDR3 protein: CASSVEITGDLFF; CDR3 DNA: TGTGCCAGTAGTGTGGAGATCACCGGGGATCTGTTTTTT
J gene: TRBJ2-1; clone size: many; D gene: TRBD2; V gene: TRBV12-3/TRBV12-4; CDR3 protein: CASRQLKAGVGYNEQFF; CDR3 DNA: TGTGCCAGCAGACAACTCAAAGCGGGAGTGGGATACAATGAGCAGTTCTTC
J gene: TRBJ2-7; clone size: NA; D gene: NA; V gene: TRBV12-3/TRBV12-4; CDR3 protein: CASSRNRSYYEQYF; CDR3 DNA: TGTGCCAGCAGCCGGAACAGGAGCTACTACGAGCAGTACTTC
J gene: TRBJ1-4; clone size: medium-sized; D gene: NA; V gene: TRBV30; CDR3 protein: CAWSAQGEKLFF; CDR3 DNA: TGTGCCTGGAGCGCACAGGGCGAAAAACTGTTTTTT
J gene: TRBJ2-7; clone size: many; D gene: NA; V gene: TRBV20-1; CDR3 protein: CSASSGPSGEQYF; CDR3 DNA: TGCAGTGCTAGCTCGGGACCGTCAGGCGAGCAGTACTTC
J gene: TRBJ2-1; clone size: many; D gene: TRBD2; V gene: TRBV13; CDR3 protein: CASSLGIAGVYNEQFF; CDR3 DNA: TGTGCCAGCAGCTTAGGGATAGCGGGGGTCTACAATGAGCAGTTCTTC
J gene: TRBJ2-1; clone size: few; D gene: NA; V gene: TRBV15; CDR3 protein: CATSRAPGRAYNYQFF; CDR3 DNA: TGTGCCACCAGCAGAGCCCCCGGGAGAGCCTACAATTATCAGTTCTTC
J gene: TRBJ2-1; clone size: many; D gene: NA; V gene: TRBV28; CDR3 protein: CASSPYRDDEQFF; CDR3 DNA: TGTGCCAGCAGTCCCTACAGGGACGATGAGCAGTTCTTC
J gene: TRBJ1-4; clone size: many; D gene: NA; V gene: TRBV20-1; CDR3 protein: CSARDLWGEKLFF; CDR3 DNA: TGCAGTGCTAGAGATCTATGGGGTGAAAAACTGTTTTTT
J gene: TRBJ2-1; clone size: many; D gene: NA; V gene: TRBV28; CDR3 protein: CASSLLGVGEQFF; CDR3 DNA: TGTGCCAGCAGTTTATTGGGAGTCGGTGAGCAGTTCTTC
J gene: TRBJ2-3; clone size: few; D gene: TRBD1; V gene: TRBV25-1; CDR3 protein: CASSDRGSKLSLTDTQYF; CDR3 DNA: TGTGCCAGCAGTGACAGGGGGTCCAAACTCTCCCTCACAGATACGCAGTATTTT
J gene: TRBJ2-1; clone size: NA; D gene: NA; V gene: TRBV6-1; CDR3 protein: CASSPLESYNEQFF; CDR3 DNA: TGTGCCAGCAGCCCCCTGGAATCCTACAATGAGCAGTTCTTC
J gene: TRBJ2-2; clone size: many; D gene: NA; V gene: TRBV7-9; CDR3 protein: CASSLGNTGELFF; CDR3 DNA: TGTGCCAGCAGCTTGGGTAACACCGGGGAGCTGTTTTTT
J gene: TRBJ1-4; clone size: many; D gene: TRBD1; V gene: TRBV28; CDR3 protein: CASRQGGATNEKLFF; CDR3 DNA: TGTGCCAGCAGACAGGGGGGCGCAACTAATGAAAAACTGTTTTTT
J gene: TRBJ2-1; clone size: many; D gene: TRBD2; V gene: TRBV19; CDR3 protein: CASSIGLAVYNEQFF; CDR3 DNA: TGTGCCAGTAGTATAGGGCTAGCGGTTTACAATGAGCAGTTCTTC
J gene: TRBJ1-6; clone size: medium-sized; D gene: TRBD1; V gene: TRBV3-1; CDR3 protein: CASSQGAGGSPLHF; CDR3 DNA: TGTGCCAGCAGCCAAGGGGCAGGGGGGTCACCCCTCCACTTT
J gene: TRBJ1-1; clone size: NA; D gene: NA; V gene: TRBV30; CDR3 protein: CAWSLWPNTEAFF; CDR3 DNA: TGTGCCTGGAGTCTGTGGCCGAACACTGAGGCTTTCTTT
J gene: TRBJ2-4; clone size: few; D gene: NA; V gene: TRBV20-1; CDR3 protein: CSARRSNIQYF; CDR3 DNA: TGCAGTGCTAGACGGTCAAACATTCAGTACTTC
J gene: TRBJ1-4; clone size: many; D gene: NA; V gene: TRBV9; CDR3 protein: CASSVDKFNEKLFF; CDR3 DNA: TGTGCCAGCAGCGTAGATAAGTTTAATGAAAAACTGTTTTTT
J gene: TRBJ1-5; clone size: many; D gene: NA; V gene: TRBV20-1; CDR3 protein: CSASRGANQPQHF; CDR3 DNA: TGCAGTGCCTCCCGCGGCGCCAATCAGCCCCAGCATTTT
J gene: TRBJ1-2; clone size: NA; D gene: TRBD1; V gene: TRBV6-2/TRBV6-3; CDR3 protein: CSSSYQGTGNYGYTF; CDR3 DNA: TGTTCCAGCAGTTACCAGGGGACAGGTAACTATGGCTACACCTTC
J gene: TRBJ1-5; clone size: many; D gene: NA; V gene: TRBV20-1; CDR3 protein: CSARVKGSWQPQHF; CDR3 DNA: TGCAGTGCTAGAGTGAAGGGCTCGTGGCAGCCCCAGCATTTT
J gene: TRBJ1-5; clone size: many; D gene: TRBD1; V gene: TRBV5-6; CDR3 protein: CASSRRDRGQPQHF; CDR3 DNA: TGTGCCAGCAGCCGCCGGGACAGGGGTCAGCCCCAGCATTTT
J gene: TRBJ2-7; clone size: many; D gene: NA; V gene: TRBV6-2/TRBV6-3; CDR3 protein: CASSYTPPEGYEQYF; CDR3 DNA: TGTGCCAGCAGTTACACCCCACCTGAGGGTTACGAGCAGTACTTC
J gene: TRBJ1-2; clone size: NA; D gene: TRBD1; V gene: TRBV19; CDR3 protein: CASSMPLGQVNYGYTF; CDR3 DNA: TGTGCCAGTAGTATGCCGCTTGGACAGGTTAACTATGGCTACACCTTC
J gene: TRBJ2-2; clone size: many; D gene: TRBD2; V gene: TRBV27; CDR3 protein: CASSWGLAGEGGTGELFF; CDR3 DNA: TGTGCCAGCAGTTGGGGACTAGCGGGAGAGGGGGGGACCGGGGAGCTGTTTTTT
J gene: TRBJ2-5; clone size: many; D gene: NA; V gene: TRBV12-3/TRBV12-4; CDR3 protein: CASSLGGAGGTQYF; CDR3 DNA: TGTGCCAGCAGTTTAGGGGGGGCAGGGGGGACCCAGTACTTC